These 24 T cell receptor beta chains were all obtained from the same sample, sequenced in a study of T-cell reconstitution after alpha-beta-depleted transplantation in children. A TCRbeta library incorporating unique molecular identifiers was prepared. TCRdb ran MiXCR on the PCR reads and lists one entry per CDR3 protein. The profile shows 500,000 or so distinct CDR3 sequences, around 10% of them singletons. Specimen: PBMCs, mostly from graft donor cells, collected 180 days after TCRalphabeta/CD19-depleted stem cell transplant. These receptors were collected from a female patient between 2 and 15 years old who had a stem cell transplant for aplastic anemia, so the T cells may come from the graft donor.

V and J are TRBV5-1 and TRBJ2-2; TRBD2 agrees at 7 bases. The germline V gene has CDR1 SGHRS and CDR2 YFSETQ. The CDR3 has 15 amino acids. V gave up 4 bases and J gave up 2 bases; unmatched junction bases: 5. For the CDR3, the DNA is TGCGCCAGCAGCCACGTAGCGGGTAACACCGGGGAGCTGTTTTTT. Amino acid sequence: CASSHVAGNTGELFF.

This clonotype came up many times. The V call is TRBV12-3 or TRBV12-4, the J call TRBJ2-2; possible D gene TRBD1, 5 bases. CDR3 length: 14 residues. V was shortened by 5 bases and J by 5 bases, with 12 bases between the two germline ends. CDR3 in DNA: TGTGCCAGCAGTCTAGGCAGGGTTACCGGGGAGCTGTTTTTT. Its protein is CASSLGRVTGELFF.

This clonotype was detected a few times. The gene calls are TRBV24-1 and TRBJ2-6; D remains unclear. The V end lost 3 bases, the J end lost 0 bases, and 5 bases lay between the germline ends. Germline V gene sequence: CDR1 KGHDR, CDR2 SFDVKD. This CDR3 contains 15 residues. DNA for the CDR3: TGTGCCACCAGTGATCTGGGCTCTGGGGCCAACGTCCTGACTTTC. Translated: CATSDLGSGANVLTF.

The J gene is TRBJ1-1, the V gene TRBV21-1. TRBV21-1 is classified as a pseudogene. The CDR3 loop spans 13 amino acids. The CDR3 loop is CASSGDPNTEAFF. CDR3 coding DNA: TGTGCCAGCAGCGGAGACCCGAACACTGAAGCTTTCTTT.

The genes are TRBV20-1 and TRBJ2-5, with 9 positions matching TRBD2. CDR3 length equals 14 residues. J lost 4 bases, V lost 0 bases, and 3 bases had no gene match. In germline, CDR1 is DFQATT, CDR2 SNEGSKA (reference sequence). The CDR3 is CSARESTSGETQYF. For the CDR3, the DNA is TGCAGTGCTAGAGAGTCGACTAGCGGAGAGACCCAGTACTTC.

This clonotype has more than one count but fewer than ten. This chain uses TRBV7-9 with TRBJ2-3; TRBD2 might be the D (6 bases). Germline CDR1 SEHNR, CDR2 FQNEAQ (reference sequence). Deletions cut 5 bases from V and 0 bases from J, with 15 bases between. The CDR3 has 16 residues. The CDR3 DNA is TGTGCCAGCAGCCCGCCCGGGAGCCGTAGCACAGATACGCAGTATTTT. Protein sequence: CASSPPGSRSTDTQYF.

This clonotype has ten or more counts. The chain employs TRBV15 and TRBJ1-1; TRBD1 matches 7 bases. V lost 0 bases to trimming and J lost 1 base; unmatched junction nucleotides: 8. In germline, CDR1 is LNHNV, CDR2 YYDKDF (reference sequence). The CDR3 totals 17 residues. CDR3 DNA sequence: TGTGCCACCAGCAGAGATGAGGGGGCATGGGGGAACACTGAAGCTTTCTTT. It is translated as CATSRDEGAWGNTEAFF.

The J gene is TRBJ2-1, the V gene TRBV29-1, with TRBD2 identical over 9 bases. The CDR3 runs to 18 residues. The trim removed 4 bases at V and 3 bases at J, leaving 16 bases unmatched. Germline CDR1 is SQVTM and CDR2 is ANQGSEA. CDR3 loop: CSVVGTSQVEAFYNEQFF. As DNA, the CDR3 is TGCAGCGTTGTTGGGACTAGCCAGGTTGAAGCTTTCTACAATGAGCAGTTCTTC.

This clonotype was detected a few times. The chain has TRBV11-2 and TRBJ2-2; TRBD2 matches 10 bases. Trimming took 5 bases from V and 8 from J; bases not matched to a gene: 8. The germline CDR1 and CDR2 sequences are SGHAT and FQNNGV. The CDR3 covers 15 residues. The CDR3 loop reads CASSRTSGDLGELFF. CDR3 nucleotides: TGTGCCAGCAGCCGGACTAGCGGTGACTTGGGGGAGCTGTTTTTT.

The rearrangement links TRBV3-1 to TRBJ2-1; the match to TRBD2 covers 13 bases. Germline V lookup: CDR1 LGHDT, CDR2 YNNKEL (reference sequence). Losses at the gene ends were 0 bases for V and 2 bases for J; bases not matched to a gene: 4. The CDR3 covers 18 residues. The CDR3 here is CASSQETSGRKPYNEQFF. CDR3 coding DNA: TGTGCCAGCAGCCAAGAGACTAGCGGGAGGAAACCCTACAATGAGCAGTTCTTC.

This chain joins TRBV6-2 or TRBV6-3 and TRBJ2-1; 8 bases agree with TRBD1. The ends lost 0 bases at V and 7 bases at J; junction bases unmatched: 5. The germline gives CDR1 MNHEY, CDR2 SVGEGT. CDR3 length: 15 residues. In DNA, the CDR3 is TGTGCCAGCAGTTACTCCTGGACAGGGACTAATGAGCAGTTCTTC. Residues: CASSYSWTGTNEQFF.

This clonotype was picked up many times. The chain has TRBV10-3 and TRBJ2-1, with a tentative D call TRBD2 (6 bases). V was clipped by 4 bases and J by 6 bases, with 10 bases between them. Germline V lookup: CDR1 ENHRY, CDR2 SYGVKD. This CDR3 has 13 amino acids. In DNA form, the CDR3 reads TGTGCCATCAGTGGTGGGGGGAGCAATGAGCAGTTCTTC. Translating it yields CAISGGGSNEQFF.

This chain connects TRBV12-3 or TRBV12-4 to TRBJ2-5, with 10 nucleotides matching TRBD2. V gave up 2 bases and J gave up 3 bases; unmatched junction bases: 3. The CDR3 contains 15 residues. The CDR3: CASSLWLAGEETQYF. The CDR3 DNA is TGTGCCAGCAGTTTATGGCTAGCGGGAGAAGAGACCCAGTACTTC.

The rearrangement links TRBV27 to TRBJ1-2; 9 bases line up with TRBD1. After removal of 2 bases from V and 4 bases from J, the junction contained 8 bases not matched to a gene. The CDR3 contains 16 residues. In germline, CDR1 is MNHEY, CDR2 SMNVEV (reference sequence). This chain's CDR3 is CASSLGAGTGCYGYTF. In nucleotides, the CDR3 is TGTGCCAGCAGTTTAGGCGCCGGGACAGGGTGCTATGGCTACACCTTC.

The sample holds many counts of this clonotype. The chain recombines TRBV7-3 with TRBJ1-3; no firm D call. Germline V gene data show CDR1 as SGHTA and CDR2 as FQGTGA. Trimming took off 1 base at V and 4 bases at J, with 5 bases between the two ends. The CDR3 is 13 amino acids. CDR3 amino acids: CASSLMEGNTIYF. In nucleotides, the CDR3 is TGTGCCAGCAGCTTAATGGAGGGAAACACCATATATTTT. Full variable domain (rest looked up from reference TRBV7-3 and TRBJ1-3): GAGVSQTPSNKVTEKGKYVELRCDPISGHTALYWYRQSLGQGPEFLIYFQGTGAADDSGLPNDRFFAVRPEGSVSTLKIQRTERGDSAVYLCASSLMEGNTIYFGEGSWLTVV.

In this sample, this clonotype turned up many times. The chain has TRBV15 and TRBJ2-2, with D hard to call. This CDR3 contains 12 residues. V was clipped by 8 bases and J by 4 bases, with 8 bases between them. Per the germline V gene, CDR1 is LNHNV and CDR2 is YYDKDF (reference sequence). The CDR3 here is CATGVGTGELFF. CDR3 DNA: TGTGCCACCGGAGTGGGCACCGGGGAGCTGTTTTTT.

The chain uses TRBV12-3 or TRBV12-4 and TRBJ1-5; 8 bases line up with TRBD1. J was trimmed by 2 bases and V by 7 bases; bases with no gene match: 7. The CDR3 is 15 amino acids. The CDR3 reads CASTTDRGGNQPQHF. The DNA for the CDR3 is TGTGCCAGCACTACTGACAGGGGAGGCAATCAGCCCCAGCATTTT.

In this sample, this clonotype turned up a few times. The chain combines TRBV18 with TRBJ1-1, with D hard to call. The CDR3 consists of 15 residues. Trimming took 2 bases from V and 0 from J, leaving 10 bases between them. Per the germline V gene, CDR1 is KGHSH and CDR2 is LQKENI. CDR3 sequence reads: CASSPWPDMNTEAFF. The CDR3 region has the DNA TGTGCCAGCTCACCATGGCCGGATATGAACACTGAAGCTTTCTTT.

This clonotype occurred many times. This chain connects TRBV12-3 or TRBV12-4 to TRBJ2-5; D may be TRBD1 (6 bases). CDR3 length: 13 residues. Trimming removed 4 bases from V and 5 bases from J, with 11 bases in between. The CDR3 sequence: CASSSRGTETQYF. DNA of the CDR3: TGTGCCAGCAGTTCGAGGGGGACGGAGACCCAGTACTTC.

This clonotype was seen only a few times. The chain has TRBV12-3 or TRBV12-4 and TRBJ2-2; D unclear. The CDR3 is 14 amino acids. The ends were cut back, 6 bases at V and 3 bases at J, with 11 bases in the middle. The CDR3 here is CASSSDGYTGELFF. In DNA, the CDR3 is TGTGCCAGCAGCTCGGACGGATACACCGGGGAGCTGTTTTTT.

This clonotype appeared a few times. The chain uses TRBV27 and TRBJ2-5, with a weak D call TRBD1 (6 bases). The CDR3 sequence is 14 residues long. CDR1 is MNHEY, CDR2 SMNVEV, per germline (reference sequence). The V end was cut by 5 bases, the J end by 4 bases, with 14 bases between. The CDR3 nucleotides are TGTGCCAGCAGTGCAACAGGGTTCCGAGAGACCCAGTACTTC. Translation: CASSATGFRETQYF.

Of note for this clonotype: One base away lies a much larger clone, so this may be a sequencing read error. The V and J genes are TRBV6-5 and TRBJ2-7; D is unresolved. The length of the CDR3 is 14 residues. Germline-derived CDR1 and CDR2 are MNHEY and SVGAGI. Trimming took off 2 bases at V and 2 bases at J, with 10 bases between the two ends. Written as DNA, the CDR3 is TGTGCCAGCAGTTACCGGACCTCTACCTACGAGCAGTACTTC. Amino acids: CASSYRTSTYEQYF.

This clonotype was seen more than once but under ten times. V and J are TRBV7-2 and TRBJ1-1, with D unclear. The CDR3 has 15 residues. CDR1 SGHTA and CDR2 FQGNSA come from the germline V gene. Trimming left V 5 bases short and J 0 bases short, with 13 bases between. This CDR3 reads CASSTLGGVNTEAFF. Here the CDR3 DNA reads TGTGCCAGCAGCACCCTTGGTGGGGTGAACACTGAAGCTTTCTTT.

This clonotype was seen at least ten times. This chain uses TRBV4-1 with TRBJ2-1; no definite D call. Germline values: CDR1 MGHRA, CDR2 YSYEKL. The CDR3 covers 14 residues. Trimming pared 4 bases from V and 4 bases from J, leaving 11 bases between. The CDR3 loop is CASSPRSRYNEQFF. CDR3 in DNA: TGCGCCAGCAGCCCCCGGTCCAGATACAATGAGCAGTTCTTC.